Below, 3 T cell receptor beta chains from the same sample are listed, as sequenced in a study of T-cell memory formation after mild COVID-19. TCRdb re-derived calls from the 5' RACE reads in MiXCR, one entry per CDR3 protein. The sample contains hundreds of thousands of distinct CDR3 sequences, 7% to 10% of which appear only once. Sample: PBMCs or a T cell subset sorted from them (not recorded which). Source of these receptors: a man aged 18 to 30 who had mild COVID-19 (a few samples of this study predate the infection). Cell type and time point are not known.

The DNA for the CDR3 is TGTGCCAGCAGTTTTGGCAGGTCCCCCCTCCACTTT. This translates into CASSFGRSPLHF. The rearrangement links TRBV12-3 or TRBV12-4 to TRBJ1-6; D remains unclear. This CDR3 region has 12 residues. V was cut by 3 bases and J by 13 bases, with 10 bases left in between.

The chain uses TRBV4-1 and TRBJ2-3; D is possibly TRBD1 (5 bases). CDR3 length: 15 amino acids. V shed 3 bases and J shed 2 bases, with 12 bases lying between them. Germline CDR1 MGHRA, CDR2 YSYEKL. CDR3 in amino acids: CASSHHGQATDTQYF. The CDR3 DNA sequence: TGCGCCAGCAGCCATCATGGACAAGCCACAGATACGCAGTATTTT.

This clonotype was detected only a few times. CDR3 loop: CASSKKTRDSSGNTIYF. As DNA, the CDR3 is TGTGCCAGCAGCAAAAAGACCCGGGACAGCTCTGGAAACACCATATATTTT. The gene calls are TRBV7-3 and TRBJ1-3; 7 bases agree with TRBD1. The V gene end was trimmed by 5 bases and the J gene end by 0 bases; junction bases not matched to a gene: 10. There are 17 residues in the CDR3. In germline, CDR1 is SGHTA, CDR2 FQGTGA.